Shown below are 17 T cell receptor beta chains from a single sample sequenced in a study of shared clonotypes between healthy human individuals. Only in-frame clones appear in the TCRdb table, and some are missing; sequencing was by immunoSEQ multiplex PCR. Of 2 million to 2.5 million clones listed, 85% to 95% were seen once; the top ten hold under 0.15%. Sequenced sample: naive CD4+ T cells sorted from blood. As for subset: CD45RA+ positively selected. Receptors were obtained from a man younger than 35 in good health.

The chain couples TRBV7-8 to TRBJ2-7, with D perhaps matching TRBD2 (5 bases). Germline CDR1 and CDR2: SGHVS and FQNEAQ. The CDR3 sequence is 14 residues long. Between the trimmed V and J ends, which lost 2 bases and 1 base, there was a span of 9 bases. CDR3 in amino acids: CASSLRGTSYEQYF. The CDR3 DNA reads as TGTGCCAGCAGCTTACGGGGAACATCCTACGAGCAGTACTTC.

V is TRBV5-6 and J is TRBJ2-5, with TRBD2 identical over 10 bases. Per germline, CDR1 SGHDT and CDR2 YYEEEE. V lost 0 bases to trimming and J lost 9 bases; unmatched junction nucleotides: 5. There are 14 residues in the CDR3. The DNA for the CDR3 is TGTGCCAGCAGCTTGGTAGCGGGGGGCCAGGCCCAGTACTTC. This translates into CASSLVAGGQAQYF.

V usage is TRBV7-8 and J usage is TRBJ1-2; TRBD1 aligns across 10 bases. The germline V gene encodes CDR1 SGHVS and CDR2 FQNEAQ. The CDR3 runs to 14 residues. V was clipped by 5 bases and J by 8 bases; unmatched bases: 8. This chain's CDR3 is CASSVRQGAVGYTF. The CDR3 region has the DNA TGTGCCAGCAGCGTCCGACAGGGGGCCGTCGGCTACACCTTC.

This clone was picked up one time. Different DNA sequences within this sample yield the same CDR3. The V gene is TRBV18, the J gene TRBJ1-2; D remains unclear. Germline CDR1 reads KGHSH; CDR2 reads LQKENI. CDR3 length: 13 residues. V lost 3 bases to trimming and J lost 4 bases, with 9 bases between them. CDR3 region: CASSPDGSYGYTF. CDR3 DNA sequence: TGTGCCAGCTCACCCGATGGTAGCTATGGCTACACCTTC. Full variable domain (rest looked up from reference TRBV18 and TRBJ1-2): NAGVMQNPRHLVRRRGQEARLRCSPMKGHSHVYWYRQLPEEGLKFMVYLQKENIIDESGMPKERFSAEFPKEGPSILRIQQVVRGDSAAYFCASSPDGSYGYTFGSGTRLTVV.

CDR3 region: CASSYSGTSGGASTDTQYF. The CDR3 region has the DNA TGTGCCAGCAGTTATTCAGGGACTAGCGGGGGGGCCTCGACAGATACGCAGTATTTT. This chain uses TRBV6-9 with TRBJ2-3; 16 bases fit TRBD2. V was clipped by 0 bases and J by 3 bases; unmatched bases: 6. The CDR3 is 19 residues long. CDR1 is MNHGY, CDR2 SVAAGI, per germline.

The CDR3 DNA is TGTGCCAGCTCAGCTAACAGGGGGCTAGGTGGCTACACCTTC. Residues: CASSANRGLGGYTF. The genes are TRBV18 and TRBJ1-2; 9 bases line up with TRBD1. V shed 5 bases, J shed 7 bases, and the junction held 8 bases outside the gene matches. Germline V gives CDR1 KGHSH, CDR2 LQKENI. The CDR3 extends over 14 amino acids.

The CDR3 here is CAWSIRTGNNSPLHF. The CDR3 coding sequence is TGTGCCTGGAGTATCCGGACAGGGAATAATTCACCCCTCCACTTT. V and J are TRBV30 and TRBJ1-6; 8 nucleotides align to TRBD1. J gave up 5 bases and V 2 bases, and 5 bases lay outside the gene matches. This CDR3 contains 15 residues. Germline assignment: CDR1 GTSNPN and CDR2 SVGIG (reference sequence).

This chain connects TRBV2 to TRBJ1-1, with a possible D match to TRBD1 (5 bases). The CDR3 loop spans 15 amino acids. Germline CDR1 and CDR2: SNHLY and FYNNEI. Trimming removed 1 base at V and 9 bases at J, with 18 bases between. CDR3 protein: CASSEVGTQPRQAFF. CDR3 sequence (DNA): TGTGCCAGCAGTGAAGTGGGGACTCAACCGCGGCAAGCTTTCTTT.

J is TRBJ1-2 and V is TRBV9; TRBD1 might be the D (5 bases). Germline-derived CDR1 and CDR2 are SGDLS and YYNGEE. V gave up 4 bases and J gave up 7 bases, with 17 bases separating them. The CDR3 consists of 14 residues. CDR3 loop: CASSLAWGEAGYTF. The CDR3 coding sequence is TGTGCCAGCAGCTTAGCCTGGGGCGAGGCTGGCTACACCTTC.

This chain links TRBV6-1 with TRBJ1-1; D call uncertain. V gave up 4 bases and J gave up 1 base, with 7 bases separating them. This CDR3 comprises 13 residues. CDR1 is MNHNS, CDR2 SASEGT, per germline. The CDR3 DNA follows: TGTGCCAGCAGTGTTACAGAGAACACTGAAGCTTTCTTT. Translated, it gives CASSVTENTEAFF.

The rearrangement links TRBV6-5 to TRBJ2-7; D possibly corresponds to TRBD2 (5 bases). V was clipped by 6 bases and J by 6 bases, with 15 bases between them. The CDR3 loop spans 13 amino acids. Per the germline V gene, CDR1 is MNHEY and CDR2 is SVGAGI. As DNA, the CDR3 is TGTGCCAGCAGCTCGACAACAAGCGGCGAGCAGTACTTC. It translates to CASSSTTSGEQYF.

The chain employs TRBV6-5 and TRBJ1-2, with 7 bases aligning to TRBD1. The CDR3 has 15 amino acids. The J segment lost 7 bases and the V segment lost 2 bases, leaving 10 bases of the junction unmatched. Germline V gives CDR1 MNHEY, CDR2 SVGAGI. The DNA of the CDR3 is TGTGCCAGCAGTTACGCGACCCGAGGGGGCGCTGGCTACACCTTC. It yields the protein CASSYATRGGAGYTF.

The chain couples TRBV27 to TRBJ1-2, with D hard to call. CDR3 length equals 13 residues. With 10 bases removed from V and 4 bases from J, the gap between germline ends came to 16 bases. Germline V gene data show CDR1 as MNHEY and CDR2 as SMNVEV (reference sequence). CDR3 bases: TGTGCCACCCCTTTCGGGTATCCCTATGGCTACACCTTC. Protein product: CATPFGYPYGYTF.

The CDR3 sequence: CASSRDNRSNQPQHF. CDR3 DNA: TGTGCCAGCAGCCGGGACAACCGTAGCAATCAGCCCCAGCATTTT. The chain recombines TRBV6-5 with TRBJ1-5; a possible D gene is TRBD1 (6 bases). V lost 6 bases and J 0 bases, leaving 12 bases between the germline ends. The CDR3 has 15 amino acids. In germline, CDR1 is MNHEY, CDR2 SVGAGI.

To note about this clone: A much larger clone lies one base from this, so it may be a read error. The J gene is TRBJ2-4, the V gene TRBV6-5; either TRBD1 or TRBD2 may fit D (5 bases each). V was shortened by 5 bases and J by 8 bases, with 13 bases between the two germline ends. Germline CDR1 reads MNHEY; CDR2 reads SVGAGI. This CDR3 spans 13 amino acids. The DNA for the CDR3 is TGTGCCAGCAGTAGGGGACGGGGAGACATTCAGTACTTC. Its protein is CASSRGRGDIQYF.

As DNA, the CDR3 is TGTGCCAGCTCACCTAGGGTAGCCGAAAACTACGAGCAGTACTTC. Its protein product is CASSPRVAENYEQYF. The chain combines TRBV18 with TRBJ2-7; D is uncertain. V shed 3 bases and J shed 3 bases, with 15 bases lying between them. The germline V gene encodes CDR1 KGHSH and CDR2 LQKENI. The CDR3 length is 15 residues.

The chain carries TRBV4-2 and TRBJ1-2; 9 nucleotides agree with TRBD1. The CDR3 spans 16 residues. V lost 0 bases to trimming and J lost 4 bases; unmatched junction nucleotides: 6. The germline V gene encodes CDR1 LGHNA and CDR2 YNFKEQ. Here the CDR3 DNA reads TGTGCCAGCAGCCAAGAAGGGATACAGGGGGCCTATGGCTACACCTTC. Its protein is CASSQEGIQGAYGYTF.